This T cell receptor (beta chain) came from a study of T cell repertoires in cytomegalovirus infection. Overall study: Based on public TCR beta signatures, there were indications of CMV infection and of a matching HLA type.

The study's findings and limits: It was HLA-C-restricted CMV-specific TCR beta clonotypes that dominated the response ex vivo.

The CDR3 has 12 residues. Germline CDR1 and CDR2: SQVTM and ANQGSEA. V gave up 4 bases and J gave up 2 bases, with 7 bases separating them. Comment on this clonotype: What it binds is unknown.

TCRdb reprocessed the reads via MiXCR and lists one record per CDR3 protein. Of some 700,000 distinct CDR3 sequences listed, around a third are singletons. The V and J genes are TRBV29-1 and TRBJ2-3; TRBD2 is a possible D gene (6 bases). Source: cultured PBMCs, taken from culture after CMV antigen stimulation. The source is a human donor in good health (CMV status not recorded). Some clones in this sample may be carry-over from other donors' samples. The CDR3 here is CSVAGDTDTQYF. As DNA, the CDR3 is TGCAGCGTTGCGGGGGACACAGATACGCAGTATTTT.